This T cell receptor beta chain comes out of a study of CD8 T cells in Susac syndrome. Findings of the study overall: In total CD8+ repertoires, about 15 Susac-specific public clones were detected, and CD8+ TEMRA repertoires contained four to six.

Germline CDR1 and CDR2: SGDLS and YYNGEE. Trimming left V 2 bases short and J 0 bases short, with 14 bases between. The CDR3 is 16 amino acids. With random hexamers, reverse transcription was performed on 0.5 to 1 ug of RNA. Amplification of TCR beta CDR3 used immunoSEQ multiplex PCR across 54 Vbeta and 13 Jbeta. One entry per CDR3 protein results from TCRdb running MiXCR on the immunoSEQ multiplex PCR reads. This table holds 100,000 to 150,000 distinct CDR3 sequences, 90% to 95% found once. All included Susac syndrome patients satisfied recently defined diagnostic criteria for definite or probable disease. TEMRA cells were enriched by FACS, and CD4+ and CD8+ T cells were negatively isolated. Points on this clonotype: The antigen is undetermined.

The sample taken for sequencing was CD8+ T cells from PBMCs. The sequence was collected from a human donor with Susac syndrome. The chain has TRBV9 and TRBJ1-2; D remains ambiguous. Here the CDR3 reads CASSVSHTDSNYGYTF. The DNA for the CDR3 is TGTGCCAGCAGCGTTAGCCACACCGACTCTAACTATGGCTACACCTTC.